Following are 14 T cell receptor beta chains from one sample sequenced in a study of T cell repertoires in cytomegalovirus infection. No antigens are known for them. In TCRdb, the reads were re-called with MiXCR into one record per CDR3 protein. Here the sample spans hundreds of thousands of distinct CDR3 sequences, approximately 40% being singletons. This specimen consisted of cultured PBMCs, obtained from culture after CMV antigen stimulation. The receptors stem from a human donor in good health (CMV status not recorded). Some clones in this sample may be carry-over from other donors' samples.

This clonotype was seen more than once but under ten times. This chain links TRBV7-8 with TRBJ1-1, with 7 bases matching TRBD1. Germline V gene lookup returns CDR1 SGHVS and CDR2 FQNEAQ. V lost 6 bases and J lost 0; bases outside the gene matches: 7. The CDR3 length is 15 residues. CDR3 sequence: CASRGRTGLNTEAFF. The CDR3 region has the DNA TGTGCCAGCAGGGGCCGGACAGGCCTGAACACTGAAGCTTTCTTT.

The chain employs TRBV7-8 and TRBJ2-1; TRBD2 is a possible D gene (6 bases). Germline V gene sequence: CDR1 SGHVS, CDR2 FQNEAQ. The V end was cut by 5 bases, the J end by 1 base, with 15 bases between. The CDR3 is made up of 16 amino acids. Here the CDR3 reads CASSGYGTYSYNEQFF. DNA of the CDR3: TGTGCCAGCAGCGGCTACGGGACTTATTCCTACAATGAGCAGTTCTTC.

The chain carries TRBV7-2 and TRBJ2-5; weak D call: TRBD1 (6 bases). Germline CDR1 reads SGHTA; CDR2 reads FQGNSA. With 4 bases removed from V and 3 bases from J, the gap between germline ends came to 12 bases. This CDR3 has 14 residues. The CDR3 loop reads CASSSTRQEETQYF. CDR3 nucleotides: TGTGCCAGCAGCTCGACGAGACAGGAAGAGACCCAGTACTTC.

The chain carries TRBV27 and TRBJ1-6, with 9 bases lining up with TRBD1. Germline trimming cut 6 bases from V and 7 bases from J; bases unmatched to any gene: 4. CDR1 is MNHEY, CDR2 SMNVEV, per germline (reference sequence). This CDR3 spans 14 amino acids. The CDR3: CASRVGQGNSPLHF. The CDR3 region has the DNA TGTGCCAGCAGGGTGGGACAGGGCAATTCACCCCTCCACTTT.

The CDR3 loop reads CSAGVGDYEKLFF. The CDR3, as DNA: TGCAGCGCCGGGGTGGGGGATTATGAAAAACTGTTTTTT. The chain has TRBV20-1 and TRBJ1-4, with D maybe TRBD1 (5 bases). Germline V gives CDR1 DFQATT, CDR2 SNEGSKA (reference sequence). The CDR3 runs to 13 residues.

This chain links TRBV11-3 with TRBJ2-3; D may be TRBD2 (7 bases). Germline CDR1 is SGHNT and CDR2 is YENEEA. The CDR3 covers 19 residues. V gave up 5 bases and J gave up 4 bases, with 28 bases separating them. Here the CDR3 DNA reads TGTGCCAGCAGCCCACGTGCGGGGACGGGGGCGGGAGATGCAGATACGCAGTATTTT. It is translated as CASSPRAGTGAGDADTQYF. The full variable domain, with the rest looked up from reference TRBV11-3 and TRBJ2-3, is EAGVVQSPRYKIIEKKQPVAFWCNPISGHNTLYWYLQNLGQGPELLIRYENEEAVDDSQLPKDRFSAERLKGVDSTLKIQPAELGDSAVYLCASSPRAGTGAGDADTQYFGPGTRLTVL.

This clonotype has only a few counts. This chain uses TRBV28 with TRBJ2-5; 7 bases are a match to TRBD1. After removal of 1 base from V and 7 bases from J, the junction contained 12 bases not matched to a gene. The CDR3 is made up of 16 amino acids. CDR1 is MDHEN and CDR2 is SYDVKM in the germline V gene. The CDR3 nucleotides read TGTGCCAGCAGTTTATCAGGGGGATCATACTGGTTGACCCAGTACTTC. It encodes CASSLSGGSYWLTQYF.

This clonotype turned up a few times. The chain recombines TRBV7-2 with TRBJ2-7; 8 positions agree with TRBD1. The length of the CDR3 is 14 residues. The V gene's germline CDR1 is SGHTA and CDR2 FQGNSA. Trimming took 5 bases from V and 3 from J; bases not matched to a gene: 6. CDR3 residues: CASSPRTGRYEQYF. CDR3 nucleotide sequence: TGTGCCAGCAGCCCACGGACAGGGCGCTACGAGCAGTACTTC.

In this sample, this clonotype turned up a few times. The chain carries TRBV4-1 and TRBJ2-1; perhaps TRBD2 as D (6 bases). The CDR3 has 15 residues. The germline V and J ends were trimmed by 1 base and 8 bases, with 15 bases remaining between them. Germline assignment: CDR1 MGHRA and CDR2 YSYEKL. The CDR3 spells CASSQVGSGSYEQFF. In DNA, the CDR3 is TGCGCCAGCAGCCAAGTCGGGAGCGGGTCTTATGAGCAGTTCTTC.

This clonotype occurred a few times. The rearrangement joins TRBV7-9 to TRBJ2-1; D unclear. There are 13 residues in the CDR3. V was pared by 5 bases and J by 8 bases, with 13 bases between. The germline V gene has CDR1 SEHNR and CDR2 FQNEAQ (reference sequence). The CDR3 nucleotides are TGTGCCAGCAGCCCCCCGGCTAGTGATGAGCAGTTCTTC. Encoded protein: CASSPPASDEQFF.

Remarks on this clonotype: Compared with germline, one end of the junction differs, possibly owing to a read error. V and J are TRBV7-2 and TRBJ2-7, with D possibly TRBD2 on 5 matching bases. Germline CDR1 reads SGHTA; CDR2 reads FQGNSA. This CDR3 contains 15 residues. The CDR3 sequence: CASSPVSGRTYEPYF. In DNA, the CDR3 is TGTGCCAGCAGCCCTGTATCTGGGAGAACCTACGAGCCGTACTTC.

The chain links TRBV7-8 to TRBJ1-3, with D possibly being TRBD1 (5 bases). This CDR3 contains 15 residues. The germline V gene encodes CDR1 SGHVS and CDR2 FQNEAQ. Trimming pared 0 bases from V and 4 bases from J, leaving 10 bases between. The CDR3 coding sequence is TGTGCCAGCAGCTTAGCGGGGGGTGGAGGAAACACCATATATTTT. Amino acids: CASSLAGGGGNTIYF.

The genes are TRBV6-6 and TRBJ2-6; TRBD2 matches 11 bases. There are 19 residues in the CDR3. V shed 5 bases and J 3 bases; nucleotides not matched to a gene: 12. From germline, CDR1 is MNHNY and CDR2 SVGAGI (reference sequence). The CDR3 here is CASSKTGTSGVGGANVLTF. The CDR3 bases are TGTGCCAGCAGTAAAACCGGGACTAGCGGTGTAGGTGGGGCCAACGTCCTGACTTTC.

This chain uses TRBV24-1 with TRBJ2-7; TRBD1 might be the D (7 bases). The CDR3 covers 16 residues. Germline V gene data show CDR1 as KGHDR and CDR2 as SFDVKD. Between the trimmed V and J ends, which lost 3 bases and 3 bases, there was a span of 17 bases. The CDR3 nucleotides are TGTGCCACCAGTGATCCGCGGGACAGTTCAGTCTACGAGCAGTACTTC. Translated, it gives CATSDPRDSSVYEQYF.